These 19 T cell receptor beta chains originate from one sample sequenced in a study of cytomegalovirus exposure and HLA in healthy donors. Assay used: immunoSEQ multiplex PCR; TCRdb lists only in-frame clones, some missing. The sample carries approximately 82,000 clones, approximately 95% recorded once. Specimen: PBMCs. Every receptor here comes from a woman aged 18-30 years in good health and CMV-seronegative.

The rearrangement uses TRBV6-1 and TRBJ2-2; 9 bases agree with TRBD1. CDR1 and CDR2 (germline): MNHNS, SASEGT. V trimming: 6 bases; J trimming: 5 bases; junction bases outside the gene matches: 4. This CDR3 contains 14 residues. The CDR3 DNA reads as TGTGCCAGCAGGGGACAGGGAAGTACCGGGGAGCTGTTTTTT. Translation gives CASRGQGSTGELFF.

This chain joins TRBV6-1 and TRBJ1-2; D is uncertain. The germline gives CDR1 MNHNS, CDR2 SASEGT. This CDR3 is built from 14 residues. Trimming took 1 base from V and 3 from J, leaving 9 bases between them. The CDR3 region is CASSEVRGYYGYTF. The CDR3 DNA is TGTGCCAGCAGTGAAGTTCGCGGCTACTATGGCTACACCTTC.

The gene calls are TRBV10-3 and TRBJ1-1; D is undetermined. Trimming took off 3 bases at V and 2 bases at J, with 16 bases between the two ends. The CDR3 totals 16 residues. Germline V gives CDR1 ENHRY, CDR2 SYGVKD. The CDR3 reads CAISDPNPPTNTEAFF. The CDR3 DNA sequence: TGTGCCATCAGTGATCCGAACCCACCTACTAACACTGAAGCTTTCTTT.

V and J are TRBV9 and TRBJ2-5; D is ambiguous. In germline, CDR1 is SGDLS, CDR2 YYNGEE. V was cut by 2 bases and J by 1 base, with 12 bases left in between. This CDR3 has 15 amino acids. The CDR3 DNA follows: TGTGCCAGCAGCGTCCCCCCCCCGGTCCAAGAGACCCAGTACTTC. It yields the protein CASSVPPPVQETQYF.

The CDR3, as DNA: TGCGCCAGCAGCCTAGGGACAGGGAACACCGGGGAGCTGTTTTTT. Its translation: CASSLGTGNTGELFF. V usage is TRBV5-1 and J usage is TRBJ2-2; TRBD1 matches at 8 bases. Germline trimming cut 4 bases from V and 1 base from J; bases unmatched to any gene: 3. This CDR3 has 15 amino acids. The germline V gene encodes CDR1 SGHRS and CDR2 YFSETQ.

The chain carries TRBV9 and TRBJ2-5, with TRBD2 matching 14 bases. Germline CDR1 SGDLS, CDR2 YYNGEE. V shed 3 bases and J 4 bases; nucleotides not matched to a gene: 8. The CDR3 covers 17 residues. The CDR3 coding sequence is TGTGCCAGCAGCGAAGGGACTAGCGGGAGAAGCCCAGAGACCCAGTACTTC. It translates to CASSEGTSGRSPETQYF.

The chain has TRBV7-2 and TRBJ2-1; D perhaps matches TRBD2 (5 bases). Trimming removed 5 bases from V and 8 bases from J, with 16 bases in between. Germline values: CDR1 SGHTA, CDR2 FQGNSA. This CDR3 region has 14 residues. CDR3 nucleotide sequence: TGTGCCAGCAGCCCCCGGACCATGAGGGATGAGCAGTTCTTC. This translates into CASSPRTMRDEQFF.

V usage is TRBV6-1 and J usage is TRBJ2-1; D call uncertain. CDR1 and CDR2 (germline): MNHNS, SASEGT. The CDR3 extends over 11 amino acids. V lost 8 bases, J lost 4 bases, and 6 bases lay in between. The CDR3 nucleotides read TGTGCCAGCTATAAATACAATGAGCAGTTCTTC. Residues: CASYKYNEQFF.

The chain recombines TRBV27 with TRBJ1-2; D ambiguous. The CDR3 length is 17 residues. V gave up 1 base and J gave up 0 bases, with 15 bases separating them. Germline values: CDR1 MNHEY, CDR2 SMNVEV (reference sequence). The chain's CDR3 is CASSLLGAAGSNYGYTF. The CDR3 DNA sequence: TGTGCCAGCAGTTTATTAGGTGCGGCGGGTTCTAACTATGGCTACACCTTC.

The V gene is TRBV28, the J gene TRBJ2-7; D possibly corresponds to TRBD2 (5 bases). This CDR3 contains 14 residues. From germline, CDR1 is MDHEN and CDR2 SYDVKM. V lost 8 bases and J 3 bases, leaving 17 bases between the germline ends. The CDR3 bases are TGTGCCAGCGGCACCGGGGTATCCGTCTACGAGCAGTACTTC. This codes for CASGTGVSVYEQYF.

The chain is built from TRBV6-6 and TRBJ2-7; D is perhaps TRBD2 (5 bases). Germline V CDR1 and CDR2: MNHNY, SVGAGI (reference sequence). The CDR3 extends over 13 amino acids. With 6 bases removed from V and 3 bases from J, the gap between germline ends came to 12 bases. The CDR3 loop is CASRFGLSYEQYF. The DNA of the CDR3 is TGTGCCAGCAGATTTGGACTCAGCTACGAGCAGTACTTC.

This chain links TRBV7-8 with TRBJ1-4; D ambiguous. Germline V gene lookup returns CDR1 SGHVS and CDR2 FQNEAQ. The V end lost 4 bases, the J end lost 0 bases, and 15 bases lay between the germline ends. The CDR3 sequence is 17 residues long. The CDR3 DNA is TGTGCCAGCAGCTGGGCGGGGATCCTTACAACTAATGAAAAACTGTTTTTT. It translates to CASSWAGILTTNEKLFF.

CDR3 sequence: CASSLFWTSGTNTGELFF. CDR3 sequence (DNA): TGTGCCAGCAGTTTATTCTGGACTAGCGGGACCAACACCGGGGAGCTGTTTTTT. The chain carries TRBV28 and TRBJ2-2; 12 nucleotides align to TRBD2. V shed 1 base and J 2 bases; nucleotides not matched to a gene: 5. The CDR3 runs to 18 residues. Germline loops: CDR1 MDHEN, CDR2 SYDVKM.

This clone appeared a single time. The chain is built from TRBV7-2 and TRBJ1-1; 9 nucleotides match TRBD1. CDR1 and CDR2 (germline): SGHTA, FQGNSA. V trimming: 5 bases; J trimming: 4 bases; junction bases outside the gene matches: 8. The CDR3 loop spans 15 amino acids. The CDR3 bases are TGTGCCAGCAGCCCTCGGACAGGGGCGGGCACTGAAGCTTTCTTT. Amino acid sequence: CASSPRTGAGTEAFF.

This sequence joins TRBV18 and TRBJ2-3; TRBD2 aligns across 7 bases. This CDR3 has 18 amino acids. Germline V gives CDR1 KGHSH, CDR2 LQKENI. The V and J ends lost 3 bases and 2 bases, in that order; junction bases with no gene match: 14. CDR3 loop: CASSPLAASSKNTDTQYF. CDR3 nucleotide sequence: TGTGCCAGCTCACCGCTAGCGGCCTCATCCAAAAACACAGATACGCAGTATTTT.

This clone has only a few counts. This chain joins TRBV4-1 and TRBJ2-3, with 13 nucleotides matching TRBD2. The trim removed 3 bases at V and 4 bases at J, leaving 4 bases unmatched. This CDR3 has 16 residues. CDR1 MGHRA and CDR2 YSYEKL come from the germline V gene. The CDR3 DNA follows: TGCGCCAGCAGCCATTCTACTAGCGGGAGGGCAGATACGCAGTATTTT. Its translation is CASSHSTSGRADTQYF.

The chain has TRBV2 and TRBJ1-6; D possibly corresponds to TRBD1 (5 bases). The CDR3 loop spans 14 amino acids. Looked up from germline, CDR1 is SNHLY and CDR2 is FYNNEI. Trimming stripped 3 bases from V and 6 bases from J, with 9 bases between. Here the CDR3 DNA reads TGTGCCAGCAGTGACAGGGTCGGTAATTCACCCCTCCACTTT. Translation: CASSDRVGNSPLHF.

The chain uses TRBV4-3 and TRBJ2-1; 9 nucleotides match TRBD2. CDR1 and CDR2 (germline): LGHNA, YSLEER. Unmatched junction bases numbered 9, after V lost 4 bases and J lost 8 bases. The CDR3 runs 15 residues. Here the CDR3 DNA reads TGCGCCAGCAGCCGCCTCGGGCGGGGGGGCGATGAGCAGTTCTTC. It codes for CASSRLGRGGDEQFF.

The chain is built from TRBV7-8 and TRBJ1-3; no definite D call. V was clipped by 3 bases and J by 1 base, with 10 bases between them. The CDR3 is 15 amino acids. Germline V gene data show CDR1 as SGHVS and CDR2 as FQNEAQ. Here the CDR3 reads CASSFRGRSGNTIYF. The CDR3 DNA reads TGTGCCAGCAGCTTCCGGGGTCGTTCTGGAAACACCATATATTTT.